This is a list of T cell receptor beta chains from one sample in a study of cytomegalovirus exposure and HLA in healthy donors. Sequencing used immunoSEQ multiplex PCR; TCRdb keeps in-frame clones, though not all of them. The sample yields over 100,000 clones, 84% seen once. Specimen: PBMCs. The receptors derive from a woman under 30 in good health and CMV-seropositive. Both conserved end residues are part of each CDR3. A row's size may be missing; if present it is once, few, many or a size class.

abundance,v_gene,j_gene,len,CDR3aa
NA,TRBV5-1,TRBJ2-2,14,CASSLQRGTGELFF
few,TRBV11-2,TRBJ2-4,11,CASSLGTFQYF
NA,TRBV30,TRBJ2-3,13,CAWRGLGSDTQYF
few,TRBV5-4,TRBJ2-7,13,CASNLGQGYEQYF
NA,TRBV19,TRBJ1-1,11,CASGHLELAFF
NA,TRBV5-6,TRBJ2-3,17,CASMNLERGPPTDTQYF
NA,TRBV19,TRBJ2-6,18,CASSFWDRGATGANVLTF
NA,TRBV15,TRBJ2-2,13,CATTLQGTGELFF
NA,TRBV5-5,TRBJ1-6,14,CASSLETGGSPLHF
NA,TRBV7-8,TRBJ2-3,17,CASSITGTSFSTDTQYF
NA,TRBV7-6,TRBJ2-7,14,CASSLGTGVGEQYF
NA,TRBV7-9,TRBJ1-5,15,CASSYGTGGNQPQHF
NA,TRBV5-1,TRBJ2-4,15,CASSLVPGSKNIQYF
once,TRBV5-1,TRBJ2-5,14,CASSLVSGRETQYF
NA,TRBV11-2,TRBJ2-7,16,CASSLDGGGGRYEQYF
NA,TRBV30,TRBJ1-2,12,CAWSVQARGYTF
NA,TRBV6-4,TRBJ2-2,17,CASSDKGGVPNTGELFF
few,TRBV5-1,TRBJ2-1,15,CASSLVGGGYNEQFF
NA,TRBV30,TRBJ2-5,13,CAWSPPGGETQYF
once,TRBV7-2,TRBJ1-6,16,CASSLGQAKQGSPLHF
NA,TRBV7-2,TRBJ2-7,13,CASRGAGGYEQYF
once,TRBV6-1,TRBJ1-2,13,CASSELQGDGYTF
NA,TRBV10-3,TRBJ2-1,14,CAISTGTGGNEQFF
NA,TRBV5-5,TRBJ2-1,16,CASSFTGTSRNNEQFF
NA,TRBV10-3,TRBJ2-3,15,CAISGGTASTDTQYF
NA,TRBV30,TRBJ2-1,11,CAWNLDNEQFF
once,TRBV30,TRBJ2-3,18,CAWTFSGGSREYSDTQYF
NA,TRBV19,TRBJ1-2,13,CASSRGQIDGYTF